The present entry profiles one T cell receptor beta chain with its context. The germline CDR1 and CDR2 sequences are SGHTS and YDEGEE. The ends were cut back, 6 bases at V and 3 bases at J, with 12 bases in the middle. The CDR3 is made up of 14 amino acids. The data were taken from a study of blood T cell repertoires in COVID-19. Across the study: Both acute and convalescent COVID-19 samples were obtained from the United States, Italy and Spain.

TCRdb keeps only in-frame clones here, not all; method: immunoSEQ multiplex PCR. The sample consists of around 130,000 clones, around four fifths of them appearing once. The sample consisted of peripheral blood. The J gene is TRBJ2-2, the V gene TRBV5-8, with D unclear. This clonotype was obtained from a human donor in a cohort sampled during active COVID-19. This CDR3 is CASTLSFDTGELFF. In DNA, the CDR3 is TGTGCCAGCACCTTATCGTTCGACACCGGGGAGCTGTTTTTT.